One T cell receptor (beta chain) is described in this entry. This record belongs to a study of shared clonotypes between healthy human individuals. This table comes from immunoSEQ multiplex PCR, and its TCRdb copy is limited to in-frame clones, with some not included. The table shows approximately 1,500,000 clones, with approximately 96% occurring only once. Germline values: CDR1 GTSNPN, CDR2 SVGIG (reference sequence). The V and J ends lost 8 bases and 8 bases respectively, with 15 bases between them. CDR3 length equals 11 residues. Sequencing input: naive CD4+ T cells sorted from blood. This sample's subset: CD45RA+ positively selected. This TCR was sampled from a man younger than 40 in good health. V and J are TRBV30 and TRBJ1-2, with no clear D. CDR3 sequence reads: CALDEQWGYTF. CDR3 in DNA: TGTGCCCTCGACGAACAATGGGGCTACACCTTC.